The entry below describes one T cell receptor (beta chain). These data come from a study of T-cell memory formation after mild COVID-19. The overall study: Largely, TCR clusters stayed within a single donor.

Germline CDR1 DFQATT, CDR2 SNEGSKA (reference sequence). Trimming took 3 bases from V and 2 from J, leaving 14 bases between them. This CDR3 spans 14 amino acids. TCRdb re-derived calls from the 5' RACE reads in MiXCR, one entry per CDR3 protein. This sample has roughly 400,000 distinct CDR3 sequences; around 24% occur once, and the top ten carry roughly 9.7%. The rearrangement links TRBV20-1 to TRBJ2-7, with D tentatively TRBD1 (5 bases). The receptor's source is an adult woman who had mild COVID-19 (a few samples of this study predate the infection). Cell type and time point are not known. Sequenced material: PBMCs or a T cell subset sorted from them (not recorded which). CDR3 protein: CSARGRVKTYEQYF. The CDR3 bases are TGCAGTGCTAGGGGCAGGGTAAAGACCTACGAGCAGTACTTC.